A single sample gave rise to the 31 T cell receptor beta chains below, sequenced in a study of blood T cell repertoires in COVID-19. The table came from immunoSEQ multiplex PCR; TCRdb's copy has only in-frame clones and leaves some out. Of 70,000 or so clones listed, roughly 79% were seen once; the top ten hold about 15%. Sequencing input: peripheral blood. These TCRs come from a man between 60 and 70 years old with acute or convalescent COVID-19.

CDR3 residues: CASSLEAGPISPLHF. CDR3 coding DNA: TGTGCCAGCAGCTTAGAGGCAGGGCCAATATCACCCCTCCACTTT. The V and J genes are TRBV7-2 and TRBJ1-6; TRBD1 is a possible D gene (5 bases). V lost 1 base, J lost 10 bases, and 14 bases lay in between. The germline gives CDR1 SGHTA, CDR2 FQGNSA. This CDR3 contains 15 residues.

V is TRBV5-1 and J is TRBJ1-1, with D perhaps matching TRBD1 (6 bases). The V and J ends lost 1 base and 4 bases respectively, with 20 bases between them. Germline V gene lookup returns CDR1 SGHRS and CDR2 YFSETQ. There are 17 residues in the CDR3. The CDR3 bases are TGCGCCAGCAGCTTGTCGGGGGGCGGTCCCCGGGGCACTGAAGCTTTCTTT. Encoded protein: CASSLSGGGPRGTEAFF. Complete variable domain (other parts from reference TRBV5-1 and TRBJ1-1): KAGVTQTPRYLIKTRGQQVTLSCSPISGHRSVSWYQQTPGQGLQFLFEYFSETQRNKGNFPGRFSGRQFSNSRSEMNVSTLELGDSALYLCASSLSGGGPRGTEAFFGQGTRLTVV.

This rearrangement joins TRBV5-4 to TRBJ2-2; D perhaps matches TRBD1 (6 bases). Germline values: CDR1 SGHNT, CDR2 YYREEE (reference sequence). V lost 0 bases and J lost 5, with 14 bases in between. This CDR3 contains 16 residues. The CDR3 DNA follows: TGTGCCAGCAGCTTGGCTGGGGGCATGGGTACCGGGGAGCTGTTTTTT. Its translation is CASSLAGGMGTGELFF.

This chain links TRBV5-1 with TRBJ2-2, with D perhaps matching TRBD1 (5 bases). Germline V gene sequence: CDR1 SGHRS, CDR2 YFSETQ. The germline V and J ends were trimmed by 3 bases and 4 bases, with 10 bases remaining between them. The CDR3 is 14 amino acids. The CDR3 sequence is CASSYQGSTGELFF. CDR3 nucleotides: TGCGCCAGCAGCTACCAGGGAAGCACCGGGGAGCTGTTTTTT.

The chain employs TRBV11-2 and TRBJ1-1; no clear D. This CDR3 has 13 residues. The germline CDR1 and CDR2 sequences are SGHAT and FQNNGV. Trimming pared 0 bases from V and 1 base from J, leaving 3 bases between. The CDR3 sequence is CASSLDGNTEAFF. CDR3 coding DNA: TGTGCCAGCAGCTTAGACGGGAACACTGAAGCTTTCTTT. Variable domain in full (rest from reference TRBV11-2 and TRBJ1-1): EAGVAQSPRYKIIEKRQSVAFWCNPISGHATLYWYQQILGQGPKLLIQFQNNGVVDDSQLPKDRFSAERLKGVDSTLKIQPAKLEDSAVYLCASSLDGNTEAFFGQGTRLTVV.

The CDR3 region is CASSSGVGGWDEKLFF. Here the CDR3 DNA reads TGTGCCAGCAGTTCCGGCGTGGGGGGATGGGATGAAAAACTGTTTTTT. This sequence joins TRBV6-5 and TRBJ1-4, with a possible D match to TRBD1 (5 bases). This CDR3 is built from 16 residues. The germline CDR1 and CDR2 sequences are MNHEY and SVGAGI. V lost 4 bases and J 6 bases, leaving 18 bases between the germline ends.

A single count supports this clone. The gene calls are TRBV7-9 and TRBJ1-1, with 7 bases aligning to TRBD1. Germline V lookup: CDR1 SEHNR, CDR2 FQNEAQ (reference sequence). The CDR3 loop spans 17 amino acids. The J segment lost 0 bases and the V segment lost 1 base, leaving 8 bases of the junction unmatched. CDR3 bases: TGTGCCAGCAGCTTAGGGTCGGCAGGGGGAATGAACACTGAAGCTTTCTTT. Its translation: CASSLGSAGGMNTEAFF.

V gene TRBV19 combines with J gene TRBJ1-3; TRBD1 matches 7 bases. The CDR3 is made up of 17 amino acids. The ends lost 2 bases at V and 4 bases at J; junction bases unmatched: 11. CDR1 and CDR2 from the germline V gene are LNHDA and SQIVND (reference sequence). The CDR3 is CASSITWQGVSGNTIYF. CDR3 DNA: TGTGCCAGTAGTATAACATGGCAGGGGGTCTCCGGAAACACCATATATTTT.

The chain employs TRBV30 and TRBJ2-5; D perhaps matches TRBD2 (5 bases). V was clipped by 2 bases and J by 4 bases, with 11 bases between them. The CDR3 consists of 13 residues. Looked up from germline, CDR1 is GTSNPN and CDR2 is SVGIG (reference sequence). DNA for the CDR3: TGTGCCTGGAGTCCGAGGGTAAGAGAGACCCAGTACTTC. This translates into CAWSPRVRETQYF.

V is TRBV3-1 (or the pseudogene TRBV3-2) and J is TRBJ2-7; 11 bases align to TRBD2. Trimming at V came to 4 bases and at J to 3 bases, leaving 2 bases not matched to a gene. Per germline, CDR1 LGHDT and CDR2 YNNKEL (reference sequence). CDR3 length equals 14 residues. The CDR3 loop reads CASSRSGGDYEQYF. The CDR3 bases are TGTGCCAGCAGCCGTAGCGGGGGGGACTACGAGCAGTACTTC.

This chain uses TRBV18 with TRBJ2-7, with TRBD1 identical over 9 bases. V trimming: 6 bases; J trimming: 3 bases; junction bases outside the gene matches: 15. Germline CDR1 is KGHSH and CDR2 is LQKENI. This CDR3 comprises 17 residues. The CDR3 region is CASSLRVSGTGNYEQYF. DNA for the CDR3: TGTGCCAGCTCCCTAAGGGTATCCGGGACAGGGAACTACGAGCAGTACTTC.

V usage is TRBV7-9 and J usage is TRBJ2-2; weak D call: TRBD2 (5 bases). CDR1 is SEHNR and CDR2 is FQNEAQ in the germline V gene (reference sequence). The CDR3 contains 15 residues. V lost 0 bases and J lost 4, with 9 bases in between. For the CDR3, the DNA is TGTGCCAGCAGCTTAGCGCGGGCGAGCACCGGGGAGCTGTTTTTT. Protein sequence: CASSLARASTGELFF. The entire variable domain, with the rest obtained from reference TRBV7-9 and TRBJ2-2, is as follows: DTGVSQNPRHKITKRGQNVTFRCDPISEHNRLYWYRQTLGQGPEFLTYFQNEAQLEKSRLLSDRFSAERPKGSFSTLEIQRTEQGDSAMYLCASSLARASTGELFFGEGSRLTVL.

The sample holds a few counts of this clone. The chain uses TRBV11-2 and TRBJ1-2; 7 bases line up with TRBD1. This CDR3 region has 14 residues. V gave up 8 bases and J gave up 4 bases; unmatched junction bases: 10. CDR1 is SGHAT, CDR2 FQNNGV, per germline. The CDR3 sequence: CASRQGDAFYGYTF. The CDR3 bases are TGTGCCAGCCGGCAGGGGGACGCCTTCTATGGCTACACCTTC.

The sample holds one count of this clone. The chain couples TRBV4-1 to TRBJ2-7; TRBD2 is a possible D gene (6 bases). CDR3 length equals 15 residues. CDR1 and CDR2 from the germline V gene are MGHRA and YSYEKL. The V gene lost 5 bases and the J gene lost 3 bases, with 17 bases spanning the gap. CDR3 bases: TGCGCCAGCAGCTCAACGGCCGGGGGACTCTACGAGCAGTACTTC. Its translation is CASSSTAGGLYEQYF.

The chain is built from TRBV27 and TRBJ2-1; perhaps TRBD1 as D (5 bases). This CDR3 has 16 amino acids. The V and J ends lost 6 bases and 3 bases respectively, with 18 bases between them. From germline, CDR1 is MNHEY and CDR2 SMNVEV (reference sequence). The CDR3 spells CASSPSRVVVYNEQFF. The CDR3 DNA sequence: TGTGCCAGCAGCCCGTCCAGGGTAGTGGTCTACAATGAGCAGTTCTTC.

V usage is TRBV2 and J usage is TRBJ2-5; 7 bases fit TRBD1. The CDR3 totals 14 residues. CDR1 and CDR2 (germline): SNHLY, FYNNEI. With 6 bases clipped from V and 2 bases from J, the junction kept 6 bases outside the gene matches. The CDR3 here is CASRRGQLQETQYF. As DNA, the CDR3 is TGTGCCAGCAGAAGGGGACAGTTACAAGAGACCCAGTACTTC. Full variable domain (rest looked up from reference TRBV2 and TRBJ2-5): EPEVTQTPSHQVTQMGQEVILRCVPISNHLYFYWYRQILGQKVEFLVSFYNNEISEKSEIFDDQFSVERPDGSNFTLKIRSTKLEDSAMYFCASRRGQLQETQYFGPGTRLLVL.

This clone has just one count. CDR3 sequence reads: CASILPGNTEAFF. The CDR3 DNA reads as TGTGCCAGCATCCTGCCCGGGAACACTGAAGCTTTCTTT. The rearrangement uses TRBV12-3 or TRBV12-4 and TRBJ1-1, with D unclear. The CDR3 is made up of 13 amino acids. The V end lost 7 bases, the J end lost 1 base, and 10 bases lay between the germline ends.

A single count supports this clone. The genes are TRBV5-1 and TRBJ1-2; 8 nucleotides match TRBD1. This CDR3 contains 14 residues. J gave up 6 bases and V 4 bases, and 8 bases lay outside the gene matches. CDR1 and CDR2 from the germline V gene are SGHRS and YFSETQ. The CDR3 reads CASSTQQGGDGYTF. The CDR3 bases are TGCGCCAGCAGCACACAACAGGGGGGAGATGGCTACACCTTC.

This clone appeared a single time. The chain couples TRBV20-1 to TRBJ2-7; D is unresolved. CDR1 and CDR2 (germline): DFQATT, SNEGSKA (reference sequence). The CDR3 has 12 residues. V lost 3 bases and J lost 0, with 6 bases in between. The CDR3 nucleotides read TGCAGTGCTAGTGGTAGCTCCTACGAGCAGTACTTC. It is translated as CSASGSSYEQYF.

The chain employs TRBV18 and TRBJ2-3, with 7 bases that match TRBD2. The CDR3 is made up of 19 amino acids. Looked up from germline, CDR1 is KGHSH and CDR2 is LQKENI. V shed 3 bases, J shed 0 bases, and the junction held 15 bases outside the gene matches. The CDR3 here is CASSPSGASSVFSTDTQYF. The DNA of the CDR3 is TGTGCCAGCTCACCCAGCGGGGCTAGCTCTGTTTTTAGCACAGATACGCAGTATTTT.

This clone counts as large (0.1 to 1%). The chain links TRBV4-1 to TRBJ2-7, with D possibly TRBD2 on 6 matching bases. The length of the CDR3 is 14 residues. V lost 0 bases to trimming and J lost 2 bases, with 8 bases between them. Germline loops: CDR1 MGHRA, CDR2 YSYEKL. CDR3 coding DNA: TGCGCCAGCAGCCAAGAACGGGGGACCTACGAGCAGTACTTC. Protein product: CASSQERGTYEQYF.

The chain links TRBV14 to TRBJ2-7, with a possible D match to TRBD1 (5 bases). The CDR3 has 15 residues. V shed 4 bases and J shed 1 base, with 14 bases lying between them. CDR1 is SGHDN, CDR2 FVKESK, per germline. DNA for the CDR3: TGTGCCAGCAGCCCTCGAAGGGGAAGGTCCTACGAGCAGTACTTC. Protein product: CASSPRRGRSYEQYF.

The chain carries TRBV29-1 and TRBJ1-3, with TRBD1 matching 9 bases. The CDR3 has 15 amino acids. Germline V gives CDR1 SQVTM, CDR2 ANQGSEA. V shed 4 bases and J 0 bases; nucleotides not matched to a gene: 4. CDR3 protein: CSVARQGVSGNTIYF. CDR3 in DNA: TGCAGCGTTGCCCGACAGGGGGTCTCTGGAAACACCATATATTTT.

The DNA of the CDR3 is TGTGCCAGTAGTACCGGGGGTGGGACCATCTCTGGAAACACCATATATTTT. Its translation: CASSTGGGTISGNTIYF. This chain uses TRBV19 with TRBJ1-3; possibly TRBD1 for D (5 bases). CDR1 is LNHDA and CDR2 is SQIVND in the germline V gene (reference sequence). The CDR3 loop spans 17 amino acids. Trimming pared 4 bases from V and 0 bases from J, leaving 16 bases between.

This chain uses TRBV5-4 with TRBJ2-7, with D possibly matching TRBD1 (6 bases). V was clipped by 4 bases and J by 6 bases, with 17 bases between them. Germline V gene data show CDR1 as SGHNT and CDR2 as YYREEE (reference sequence). The CDR3 covers 14 residues. CDR3 amino acids: CASSPSLGAAEQYF. The CDR3 nucleotides are TGTGCCAGCAGCCCTTCGTTGGGGGCTGCCGAGCAGTACTTC.

The chain is built from TRBV4-2 and TRBJ2-1, with TRBD2 as a possible D gene (5 bases). The V gene lost 4 bases and the J gene lost 5 bases, with 15 bases spanning the gap. Germline V gene lookup returns CDR1 LGHNA and CDR2 YNFKEQ. There are 15 residues in the CDR3. Written as DNA, the CDR3 is TGTGCCAGCAGCCGGCTGGGGAACGGGGACAATGAGCAGTTCTTC. Amino acid sequence: CASSRLGNGDNEQFF.

This chain links TRBV5-1 with TRBJ2-5; 9 positions match TRBD2. The CDR3 sequence is 13 residues long. V shed 4 bases, J shed 5 bases, and the junction held 3 bases outside the gene matches. Germline CDR1 and CDR2: SGHRS and YFSETQ. The CDR3 sequence: CASSPGLAETQYF. DNA for the CDR3: TGCGCCAGCAGCCCGGGACTAGCCGAGACCCAGTACTTC. Based on the CDR3 plus reference TRBV5-1 and TRBJ2-5, the full variable domain is KAGVTQTPRYLIKTRGQQVTLSCSPISGHRSVSWYQQTPGQGLQFLFEYFSETQRNKGNFPGRFSGRQFSNSRSEMNVSTLELGDSALYLCASSPGLAETQYFGPGTRLLVL.

The gene calls are TRBV15 and TRBJ2-7, with TRBD1 identical over 12 bases. The V gene's germline CDR1 is LNHNV and CDR2 YYDKDF (reference sequence). The CDR3 contains 15 residues. Unmatched junction bases numbered 7, after V lost 5 bases and J lost 5 bases. The CDR3: CATSAPGQGANEQYF. CDR3 coding DNA: TGTGCCACCAGCGCTCCGGGACAGGGGGCGAACGAGCAGTACTTC.

The V call is TRBV28, the J call TRBJ2-1; weak D call: TRBD1 (7 bases). The CDR3 totals 14 residues. V was shortened by 2 bases and J by 6 bases, with 11 bases between the two germline ends. The germline CDR1 and CDR2 sequences are MDHEN and SYDVKM. CDR3: CASSLPRGVNEQFF. The CDR3 coding sequence is TGTGCCAGCAGTTTACCCAGGGGGGTCAATGAGCAGTTCTTC. Combining the CDR3 with reference TRBV28 and TRBJ2-1 gives the whole variable domain DVKVTQSSRYLVKRTGEKVFLECVQDMDHENMFWYRQDPGLGLRLIYFSYDVKMKEKGDIPEGYSVSREKKERFSLILESASTNQTSMYLCASSLPRGVNEQFFGPGTRLTVL.

The chain is built from TRBV12-3 or TRBV12-4 and TRBJ1-1; a possible D gene is TRBD1 (6 bases). Between the trimmed V and J ends, which lost 3 bases and 11 bases, there was a span of 10 bases. This CDR3 contains 11 residues. CDR3 region: CASSFGRGAFF. CDR3 nucleotides: TGTGCCAGCAGTTTTGGCAGGGGCGCTTTCTTT.

The chain recombines TRBV6-6 with TRBJ1-1, with 9 nucleotides matching TRBD1. Unmatched junction bases numbered 8, after V lost 6 bases and J lost 0 bases. Germline V CDR1 and CDR2: MNHNY, SVGAGI (reference sequence). This CDR3 contains 16 residues. CDR3 bases: TGTGCCAGCAGACCCGGGACAGGGAGAATGAACACTGAAGCTTTCTTT. This gives the protein CASRPGTGRMNTEAFF.